This T cell receptor (beta chain) is from a study of post-analysis software for immune sequencing data. Unique molecular identifiers had been added to the TCR beta cDNA libraries. One entry per CDR3 protein, called by TCRdb with MiXCR from the PCR reads. The repertoire consists of 650,000 to 850,000 distinct CDR3 sequences, with roughly 50% occurring once and the leading ten covering 4.6%. A few counts support this clonotype. Its antigen is currently unknown. Study results and limitations: Multiple sclerosis patients had significantly lower normalized Chao1 diversity than controls. Patients showed TRBV5-6, TRBV5-1 and TRBV20-1 among roughly 5 TRBV segments more frequent than in controls.

Trimming shortened V by 2 bases and J by 3 bases, and 10 bases separated the two germline ends. The germline gives CDR1 SEHNR, CDR2 FQNEAQ (reference sequence). This CDR3 comprises 14 residues. The sequence derives from a girl under 18 with multiple sclerosis. The J gene is TRBJ1-2, the V gene TRBV7-9; D is unclear. The sample was blood. Here the CDR3 reads CASSLPEGDYGYTF. The CDR3, as DNA: TGTGCCAGCAGCTTACCCGAGGGAGACTATGGCTACACCTTC.